This TCR beta chain was captured in a study of cytomegalovirus exposure and HLA in healthy donors. The study's findings and limits: The study had only CMV serostatus as immune exposure information. Rare TCR sequences dominated, though some public TCRs recurred in many donors.

Amplification used 60 Vbeta primers and 13 Jbeta primers. This table comes from immunoSEQ multiplex PCR, and its TCRdb copy is limited to in-frame clones, with some not included. The sample lists about 200,000 clones; around 79% were seen once. The donors (healthy individuals) were bone marrow donors. Concerning this clone: Its matching antigen is unknown.

The origin of this receptor is a male donor in good health and CMV-seropositive. Source material: PBMCs.

CDR3 amino acids: CASSPGGTSGTAQYF. CDR3 nucleotides: TGTGCCAGCAGCCCCGGAGGGACTAGCGGGACCGCCCAGTACTTC. This rearrangement joins TRBV7-3 to TRBJ2-5; TRBD2 aligns across 13 bases. V lost 5 bases, J lost 9 bases, and 9 bases stayed unmatched. From germline, CDR1 is SGHTA and CDR2 FQGTGA. This CDR3 is 15 amino acids long. Full variable domain (remainder filled in from reference TRBV7-3 and TRBJ2-5): GAGVSQTPSNKVTEKGKYVELRCDPISGHTALYWYRQSLGQGPEFLIYFQGTGAADDSGLPNDRFFAVRPEGSVSTLKIQRTERGDSAVYLCASSPGGTSGTAQYFGPGTRLLVL.